The clone carrying this T cell receptor (beta chain) was detected once. Antigen: not known. If patients had autoimmune disease history or systemic immunosuppression, they were excluded. Only in-frame clones appear in the TCRdb table, and some are missing; sequencing was by immunoSEQ multiplex PCR. Among about 120,000 clones, roughly nine tenths were seen once, and the ten largest hold more than 0.45%. This record comes from a study of OX40 agonist ivuxolimab in advanced cancers. As for the study in general: Patients received intravenous ivuxolimab every 2 weeks at 0.01 to 10 mg/kg. Partial response was recorded in three patients: one hepatocellular carcinoma and two cutaneous melanoma cases. Study-wide results and caveats: Expanded clones were, on average, more numerous in CD8+ T cells than in CD4+.

The source is an adult with an advanced solid tumor such as melanoma, head and neck, liver or kidney cancer. The sample consisted of CD4+ or CD8+ T cells sorted from blood, taken in a trial of the OX40 agonist ivuxolimab.

CDR3 region: CASSTLQVPYEQYF. CDR3 DNA sequence: TGTGCCAGTAGTACGCTTCAGGTCCCCTACGAGCAGTACTTC. The gene calls are TRBV19 and TRBJ2-7; D is uncertain. From germline, CDR1 is LNHDA and CDR2 SQIVND (reference sequence). Trimming stripped 4 bases from V and 2 bases from J, with 12 bases between. This CDR3 has 14 residues.